The next 24 T cell receptor beta chains were all read from a single sample in a study of T-cell reconstitution after alpha-beta-depleted transplantation in children. TCRbeta library preparation incorporated unique molecular identifiers. TCRdb re-called the PCR reads with MiXCR, one entry per CDR3 protein. The profile shows 350,000 to 400,000 distinct CDR3 sequences, roughly 22% of them singletons. The sequences come from PBMCs from the stem cell graft donor, collected from the stem cell graft. The receptor source for this set is a human donor who donated a stem cell graft to a child with acute myeloid leukemia.

The V and J genes are TRBV7-9 and TRBJ1-1; D might be TRBD1 (6 bases). This CDR3 comprises 16 residues. Germline V lookup: CDR1 SEHNR, CDR2 FQNEAQ (reference sequence). V was cut by 1 base and J by 3 bases, with 15 bases left in between. CDR3 bases: TGTGCCAGCAGCTTAGTTCAGGAATGGGGGCACACTGAAGCTTTCTTT. It encodes CASSLVQEWGHTEAFF.

Ten or more counts support this clonotype. The V and J genes are TRBV5-6 and TRBJ2-3, with 7 bases matching TRBD2. V shed 4 bases, J shed 2 bases, and the junction held 4 bases outside the gene matches. Germline lookup yields CDR1 SGHDT and CDR2 YYEEEE. This CDR3 contains 14 residues. The CDR3 bases are TGTGCCAGCAGCCCCGGACTAGTCACAGATACGCAGTATTTT. Protein product: CASSPGLVTDTQYF.

The chain has TRBV20-1 and TRBJ1-5, with D possibly being TRBD1 (5 bases). The CDR3 has 14 amino acids. Trimming shortened V by 0 bases and J by 7 bases, and 13 bases separated the two germline ends. The germline V gene encodes CDR1 DFQATT and CDR2 SNEGSKA (reference sequence). The CDR3, as DNA: TGCAGTGCTAGAGAAGGGCAGGGAAGCCAGCCCCAGCATTTT. Protein sequence: CSAREGQGSQPQHF.

This chain uses TRBV20-1 with TRBJ2-1, with D unclear. Germline CDR1 and CDR2: DFQATT and SNEGSKA (reference sequence). The length of the CDR3 is 14 residues. V was cut by 0 bases and J by 7 bases, with 13 bases left in between. The CDR3 nucleotides read TGCAGTGCTAGAGATAGTCCCAAAGCGAATGAGCAGTTCTTC. The encoded protein is CSARDSPKANEQFF.

This clonotype showed up many times. J is TRBJ1-3 and V is TRBV12-3 or TRBV12-4; tentative D call: TRBD1 (5 bases). The CDR3 is 13 amino acids. V was pared by 4 bases and J by 2 bases, with 6 bases between. The CDR3, as DNA: TGTGCCAGCAGTTCGGGACCTGGAAACACCATATATTTT. Translating gives CASSSGPGNTIYF.

The chain joins TRBV20-1 to TRBJ2-1; perhaps TRBD2 as D (6 bases). Trimming left V 0 bases short and J 1 base short, with 16 bases between. Germline values: CDR1 DFQATT, CDR2 SNEGSKA (reference sequence). The CDR3 is made up of 17 amino acids. CDR3 DNA sequence: TGCAGTGCTAGAGATCCATCGGGAGCCTTTTCCTACAATGAGCAGTTCTTC. Translating gives CSARDPSGAFSYNEQFF.

At least ten counts were recorded for this clonotype. CDR3 in amino acids: CASSKGLAGDFEQFF. The CDR3 coding sequence is TGTGCCAGCAGTAAAGGACTAGCGGGAGATTTTGAGCAGTTCTTC. This sequence joins TRBV12-3 or TRBV12-4 and TRBJ2-1; 13 bases match TRBD2. The CDR3 totals 15 residues. Trimming cost V 5 bases and J 9 bases; bases outside gene matches: 7.

This chain joins TRBV20-1 and TRBJ2-7; possibly TRBD1 for D (5 bases). V lost 7 bases to trimming and J lost 1 base, with 8 bases between them. Germline values: CDR1 DFQATT, CDR2 SNEGSKA (reference sequence). This CDR3 contains 11 residues. The CDR3 region has the DNA TGCAGTGTTTACAGGTCCTACGAGCAGTACTTC. Translated: CSVYRSYEQYF.

This clonotype was detected a few times. J is TRBJ2-3 and V is TRBV11-2; 16 bases fit TRBD2. V dropped 5 bases and J dropped 8; count of bases not matched to a gene: 16. From germline, CDR1 is SGHAT and CDR2 FQNNGV. The CDR3 is 19 amino acids. CDR3 residues: CASSRLGTSGRATSGTQYF. DNA of the CDR3: TGTGCCAGCAGCAGACTAGGGACTAGCGGGAGGGCCACGTCAGGTACGCAGTATTTT.

This clonotype was seen many times. The rearrangement uses TRBV6-1 and TRBJ1-5, with a tentative D call TRBD1 (6 bases). This CDR3 has 14 residues. Germline V gene sequence: CDR1 MNHNS, CDR2 SASEGT. Trimming shortened V by 7 bases and J by 0 bases, and 10 bases separated the two germline ends. The CDR3 loop is CASTRDTSNQPQHF. The CDR3 region has the DNA TGTGCCAGCACTAGGGACACTAGCAATCAGCCCCAGCATTTT.

This clonotype was recorded at least ten times. Here the CDR3 reads CASSLLGGQSQETQYF. For the CDR3, the DNA is TGTGCCAGCAGCCTACTTGGGGGACAGAGCCAAGAGACCCAGTACTTC. This sequence joins TRBV7-2 and TRBJ2-5; 7 nucleotides agree with TRBD1. The CDR3 is 16 residues long. Looked up from germline, CDR1 is SGHTA and CDR2 is FQGNSA. The J segment lost 1 base and the V segment lost 5 bases, leaving 10 bases of the junction unmatched.

This clonotype was recorded a few times. The chain links TRBV29-1 to TRBJ2-5; D remains unclear. This CDR3 region has 11 residues. The ends were cut back, 5 bases at V and 1 base at J, with 5 bases in the middle. The germline gives CDR1 SQVTM, CDR2 ANQGSEA. In nucleotides, the CDR3 is TGCAGCGTTTCCTTCCAAGAGACCCAGTACTTC. Protein product: CSVSFQETQYF. The entire variable domain, with the rest obtained from reference TRBV29-1 and TRBJ2-5, is as follows: SAVISQKPSRDICQRGTSLTIQCQVDSQVTMMFWYRQQPGQSLTLIATANQGSEATYESGFVIDKFPISRPNLTFSTLTVSNMSPEDSSIYLCSVSFQETQYFGPGTRLLVL.

CDR3 coding DNA: TGTGCCACCTCCGTGACAGGGACTAGCGGGAAGCAGTACTTC. It codes for CATSVTGTSGKQYF. The chain joins TRBV24-1 to TRBJ2-7, with 13 bases matching TRBD2. The CDR3 has 14 residues. Germline CDR1 KGHDR, CDR2 SFDVKD. Trimming cost V 9 bases and J 8 bases; bases outside gene matches: 9.

J is TRBJ1-1 and V is TRBV7-6, with D perhaps matching TRBD1 (6 bases). Per germline, CDR1 SGHVS and CDR2 FNYEAQ. The CDR3 contains 15 residues. Trimming removed 3 bases from V and 0 bases from J, with 11 bases in between. CDR3 residues: CASSLKTGLNTEAFF. The CDR3 DNA reads as TGTGCCAGCAGCTTGAAAACAGGGTTGAACACTGAAGCTTTCTTT.

This clonotype turned up a few times. The chain couples TRBV20-1 to TRBJ2-5; D ambiguous. V was shortened by 3 bases and J by 2 bases, with 16 bases between the two germline ends. CDR1 DFQATT and CDR2 SNEGSKA come from the germline V gene (reference sequence). The CDR3 runs to 15 residues. CDR3 loop: CSARDSRAFQETQYF. DNA of the CDR3: TGCAGTGCTAGGGATTCTAGGGCGTTTCAAGAGACCCAGTACTTC.

This clonotype was seen more than once but under ten times. This chain uses TRBV12-3 or TRBV12-4 with TRBJ2-1; weak D call: TRBD1 (6 bases). V lost 0 bases, J lost 1 base, and 16 bases lay in between. CDR3 length equals 18 residues. The CDR3 here is CASSLAHMGAVSYNEQFF. The CDR3 nucleotides are TGTGCCAGCAGTTTAGCGCATATGGGGGCGGTATCCTACAATGAGCAGTTCTTC.

This clonotype showed up just a few times. The J gene is TRBJ1-4, the V gene TRBV4-2; D remains ambiguous. In germline, CDR1 is LGHNA, CDR2 YNFKEQ. V lost 1 base, J lost 5 bases, and 8 bases lay in between. The CDR3 loop spans 14 amino acids. CDR3 bases: TGTGCCAGCAGCCAAGGTCAAGGAAATGAAAAACTGTTTTTT. Translation: CASSQGQGNEKLFF.

The chain uses TRBV12-3 or TRBV12-4 and TRBJ2-5; possibly TRBD1 for D (6 bases). V was trimmed by 6 bases and J by 5 bases, leaving 16 bases between them. The CDR3 runs to 14 residues. The CDR3 spells CASRHQGKEETQYF. The CDR3 nucleotides read TGTGCCAGCAGACACCAGGGGAAGGAGGAGACCCAGTACTTC.

V gene TRBV2 combines with J gene TRBJ2-7, with TRBD2 identical over 12 bases. The CDR3 extends over 13 amino acids. V lost 9 bases, J lost 2 bases, and 2 bases stayed unmatched. In germline, CDR1 is SNHLY, CDR2 FYNNEI. CDR3 sequence (DNA): TGTGCCAGTGGACTAGCGGGACCCTACGAGCAGTACTTC. Translation: CASGLAGPYEQYF.

This clonotype was recorded a few times. The rearrangement joins TRBV7-2 to TRBJ2-3; TRBD2 matches at 9 bases. V lost 1 base, J lost 2 bases, and 1 base stayed unmatched. The CDR3 loop spans 15 amino acids. Germline V gene lookup returns CDR1 SGHTA and CDR2 FQGNSA. The CDR3 coding sequence is TGTGCCAGCAGCTTAGTAGCGGGGGTCACAGATACGCAGTATTTT. It is translated as CASSLVAGVTDTQYF.

This clonotype occurred a few times. This chain joins TRBV12-3 or TRBV12-4 and TRBJ2-7, with a tentative D call TRBD2 (7 bases). V lost 7 bases and J lost 3, with 10 bases in between. This CDR3 region has 12 residues. The CDR3 region has the DNA TGTGCCAGCAACAGGGACTACTACGAGCAGTACTTC. Amino acids: CASNRDYYEQYF.

This clonotype was counted only a few times. Here the CDR3 reads CASSLRGLGGGTGEQFF. The CDR3 region has the DNA TGTGCCAGCAGTTTAAGGGGATTGGGGGGAGGAACGGGTGAGCAGTTCTTC. The rearrangement links TRBV12-3 or TRBV12-4 to TRBJ2-1; possible D gene TRBD2, 6 bases. V was pared by 2 bases and J by 9 bases, with 23 bases between. The CDR3 extends over 17 amino acids.

This clonotype came up a few times. This rearrangement joins TRBV10-3 to TRBJ2-1; the match to TRBD2 covers 8 bases. V shed 4 bases and J 7 bases; nucleotides not matched to a gene: 9. The V gene's germline CDR1 is ENHRY and CDR2 SYGVKD. The CDR3 has 15 amino acids. The CDR3 nucleotides read TGTGCCATCAGTGGGAGTAGCGGGAATCTAAATGAGCAGTTCTTC. Residues: CAISGSSGNLNEQFF.

The gene calls are TRBV9 and TRBJ2-1; D perhaps matches TRBD2 (5 bases). Germline CDR1 SGDLS, CDR2 YYNGEE. Between the trimmed V and J ends, which lost 2 bases and 9 bases, there was a span of 12 bases. There are 13 residues in the CDR3. The CDR3 loop is CASSVVSRGEQFF. In nucleotides, the CDR3 is TGTGCCAGCAGCGTCGTCAGTCGGGGTGAGCAGTTCTTC.